This entry features one T cell receptor (beta chain) sequence. Its antigen specificity is not known. Base-call qualities are not available, and no considerably larger clone is one nucleotide away. The data stem from a study of T cells in Graves' hyperthyroidism and ophthalmopathy (dated 2019 in TCRdb). As for the study more broadly: Peripheral blood samples were taken at the time of initial diagnosis, prior to any treatment. To identify TCR V-J signatures that set the groups apart, the researchers used a discovery cohort of about a hundred patients, made up of 43 with Graves' ophthalmopathy and approximately 57 with stable Graves' hyperthyroidism. Whether ophthalmopathy could be predicted prospectively was tested in an independent validation cohort made up of 18 to 20 hyperthyroidism patients plus 17 patients who later progressed to ophthalmopathy. For training and testing, the 100 or so patients in the discovery cohort were randomly divided in a 7:3 ratio. Thyroid tissue and blood T-cell repertoires from about six Graves' hyperthyroidism patients were also compared in the study. Once sampling was done, hyperthyroidism patients were given methimazole at a starting dose of 30 mg daily, whereas ophthalmopathy patients were given high-dose intravenous methylprednisolone. The paper describes TCR Vbeta CDR3 sequencing of 135 peripheral blood samples, made up of roughly 45 ophthalmopathy patients, around 78 hyperthyroidism patients and 17 progressor patients. What the authors observed across the whole study: No statistical method was used to fix the sample size in advance, and group allocation was not hidden from the investigators. Most expanded thyroid clonotypes (frequency above 0.001) were also detected in blood, suggesting blood repertoires may reflect thyroid immune responses. In validation, the model predicted progression to ophthalmopathy a median of roughly 6.2 months before onset, with approximately 70% sensitivity and roughly 79% specificity. A 13 V-J signature model separated ophthalmopathy from stable hyperthyroidism, with roughly 88% sensitivity and around 84% specificity in cross-validation and 80%/75% in testing.

CDR3 length: 17 amino acids, cysteine to phenylalanine. Of all the DNA, just the CDR3 is kept, 51 bases in frame from base 1. V drops 2 bases and J drops 0 bases, leaving 11 bases in between. From a lookup of the germline V gene, CDR1 and CDR2 are SGHTA and FQGTGA. Ophthalmopathy patients had moderately to severely active disease, with a Clinical Activity Score of 3 or more, a NOSPECS grade of 4 or more, and a disease duration of less than 3 months. Exclusion was applied to patients with uncontrolled infections, other autoimmune diseases, pregnancy or lactation. Diagnoses were established on the basis of clinical symptoms, serum thyroxine and TRAb, thyroid ultrasound, and orbital computed tomography. Ficoll-Paque density gradient centrifugation was used to isolate PBMCs from approximately 11 ml of fresh peripheral blood. Total RNA was extracted using Trizol reagent, and RNA quality was assessed on an Agilent 2100 Bioanalyzer.

Amplification of TCR beta CDR3 regions was carried out from RNA transcripts. A first-round RT-PCR of the TCR CDR3 used the HTBI primer set with the Qiagen OneStep RT-PCR kit. Libraries were constructed in a second round of multiplex PCR, after which size selection and purification were performed. Libraries were sequenced paired-end with 100 bp reads on an Illumina HiSeq2000. The authors' analysis ran thus. SOAPnuke was used to process the raw data, throwing out any read that contained adapters or uncalled bases, had a mean Phred below 15, or lacked an exact constant-primer or identifier match. COPE v1.2.5 was used to merge the high-quality paired reads, and each unique nucleotide sequence was defined as a clonotype. Clonotypes were aligned to IMGT TRBV, TRBD and TRBJ reference segments using MiTCR v1.1. The analysis was restricted to V-J combinations with a frequency above 0.0001, which together covered 98% to 99.2% of the repertoires. The TCS score was defined as F50 (clonal expansion) divided by E x V (chaos), with BLOSUM62-based TCRdist calculated between CDR3 peptides within each V-J. Welch's t-statistics and random forest reduced several hundred V-J features to 13, which were used in a naive Bayes classifier (R e1071). Starting from the raw public reads, TCRdb applied fastp trimming at Q25, assembled clones with MiXCR and retained in-frame beta chains. All rows with the same CDR3 protein become a single entry with the most common DNA and genes. None of the V and J calls come from the authors' own analysis; TCRdb made them. This sample gives about 640,000 distinct CDR3 sequences in total; roughly 20% of them show up just once. Of the sample, around a third falls within the top ten clones.

The sequenced sample was blood. The rearranged segments are TRBV7-3 and TRBJ2-6; tentative D gene TRBD2, with 6 bases matching. This clonotype was sampled from a man aged 25-40 years with Graves' ophthalmopathy. In nucleotides, the sequence is TGTGCCAGCAGCTTAGACGCGGGGCTCTCTGGGGCCAACGTCCTGACTTTC. The translation is CASSLDAGLSGANVLTF.